Sequencing of this T cell receptor beta chain was carried out in a study of human T cells and chemical hapten exposure. The time point: patch test 1, 2 weeks after DPC sensitization. Treatment given: therapeutic diphenylcyclopropenone sensitization with weekly scalp DPC. Via MiXCR, TCRdb re-called the RACE reads, giving one row per CDR3 protein. The sample carries 65,000 to 85,000 distinct CDR3 sequences, around 11% recorded once. This clonotype was detected ten times or more. Unmatched junction bases numbered 7, after V lost 1 base and J lost 3 bases. The CDR3 spans 16 residues. The germline gives CDR1 SGHVS, CDR2 FNYEAQ.

The starting material was whole blood, obtained in connection with sensitization to the hapten diphenylcyclopropenone (DPC). The chain employs TRBV7-6 and TRBJ2-7, with TRBD2 matching 9 bases. This clonotype was sampled from a woman aged 55-70 years with alopecia areata. Some clones in this sample may be carry-over from other donors' samples. CDR3 sequence: CASSLGGQRGVYEQYF. CDR3 sequence (DNA): TGTGCCAGCAGCTTAGGTGGCCAGCGGGGGGTCTACGAGCAGTACTTC.